The clone carrying this T cell receptor beta chain has ten or more counts. Using RNA transcripts as the source, TCR beta CDR3 regions were amplified. HTBI primers were employed in a first-round RT-PCR of the TCR CDR3. TCRdb reprocessed the multiplex PCR reads with MiXCR, giving one entry per CDR3 protein. The data show 250,000 to 400,000 distinct CDR3 sequences, roughly 13% seen once. The entry originates in a study of T cells in Graves' hyperthyroidism and ophthalmopathy. This CDR3 region has 16 residues. With 3 bases removed from V and 4 bases from J, the gap between germline ends came to 19 bases. Germline V CDR1 and CDR2: SGDLS, YYNGEE.

The chain uses TRBV9 and TRBJ1-1; TRBD1 is a possible D gene (5 bases). The sequence came from a woman in her thirties or forties with Graves' ophthalmopathy. Input material: blood. The CDR3 is CASSEDRDGPFTEAFF. The CDR3 nucleotides read TGTGCCAGCAGCGAGGACCGGGACGGACCCTTCACTGAAGCTTTCTTT.